This TCR beta chain is drawn from a study of blood T cell repertoires in COVID-19. Between the trimmed V and J ends, which lost 8 bases and 9 bases, there was a span of 14 bases. This CDR3 spans 12 amino acids. Source study methods: Quantification of nucleated cells was approximated via reference gene primer amplification. The table came from immunoSEQ multiplex PCR; TCRdb's copy has only in-frame clones and leaves some out. The V and J calls and the clone size are those of that table, but D and trimming were determined from the DNA. In the table there are over 150,000 clones, 70% to 90% of which are singletons. The count of this clone is one.

This receptor was taken from a man aged 25-40 years with acute or convalescent COVID-19. The rearrangement uses TRBV12-3 or TRBV12-4 and TRBJ1-5; no firm D call. Sequenced: peripheral blood. In nucleotides, the CDR3 is TGTGCCAGCCAAAGGAGACTTCCGCCCCAGCATTTT. Its translation is CASQRRLPPQHF.